The clone carrying this TCR beta chain was counted a few times. The record originates from a study of blood T cell repertoires in COVID-19. V lost 10 bases and J lost 5, with 15 bases in between. The CDR3 loop spans 13 amino acids. From germline, CDR1 is WNHNN and CDR2 SYGVQD (reference sequence). Using immunoSEQ multiplex PCR, the repertoire was profiled, and TCRdb retains in-frame clones only, with some absent. Here the sample spans 150,000 or so clones, about 80% being singletons. The chain joins TRBV10-1 to TRBJ1-5, with a weak D call TRBD1 (5 bases). Material for sequencing was peripheral blood. The receptor was isolated from a human donor in a cohort sampled during active COVID-19. CDR3 protein: CATPQTVHQPQHF. The DNA of the CDR3 is TGCGCCACACCTCAGACAGTCCATCAGCCCCAGCATTTT.